Following are 19 T cell receptor beta chains from one sample sequenced in a study of blood T cell repertoires in COVID-19. Measured with immunoSEQ multiplex PCR; TCRdb has only the in-frame clones, and not every one. Of about 380,000 clones listed, more than 70% were seen once; the top ten hold more than 0.95%. The sequencing sample was made of PBMCs or T cells enriched from blood (not recorded which). All receptors come from a woman aged 18-29 years who had recovered from COVID-19.

The chain joins TRBV19 to TRBJ1-2; 8 nucleotides agree with TRBD1. Germline CDR1 LNHDA, CDR2 SQIVND (reference sequence). The junction had 15 bases not matched to a gene; V was cut back by 5 bases and J by 1 base. CDR3 length: 18 amino acids. In DNA form, the CDR3 reads TGTGCCAGTAGTGGACAGGGAGGGATCACTTCAAATAACTATGGCTACACCTTC. Translation gives CASSGQGGITSNNYGYTF.

The chain is built from TRBV6-2 or TRBV6-3 and TRBJ2-3, with TRBD2 matching over 14 bases. Germline CDR1 is MNHEY and CDR2 is SVGEGT. The CDR3 has 18 amino acids. Germline trimming cut 5 bases from V and 2 bases from J; bases unmatched to any gene: 9. The CDR3 sequence is CASSTGTSGGAHTDTQYF. CDR3 in DNA: TGTGCCAGCAGTACCGGGACTAGCGGGGGAGCCCACACAGATACGCAGTATTTT.

V gene TRBV28 combines with J gene TRBJ1-2; D is uncertain. Germline-derived CDR1 and CDR2 are MDHEN and SYDVKM. V gave up 6 bases and J gave up 5 bases, with 10 bases separating them. The CDR3 totals 12 residues. In DNA form, the CDR3 reads TGTGCCAGCAGGGCAGGTCCATATGGCTACACCTTC. It yields the protein CASRAGPYGYTF.

The rearrangement uses TRBV19 and TRBJ1-5; the match to TRBD1 covers 7 bases. The CDR3 is made up of 14 amino acids. Germline-derived CDR1 and CDR2 are LNHDA and SQIVND (reference sequence). Germline trimming cut 3 bases from V and 6 bases from J; bases unmatched to any gene: 5. The CDR3 nucleotides read TGTGCCAGTAGTATTGCTCGGGACAGTCAGCCCCAGCATTTT. Its protein product is CASSIARDSQPQHF.

The table lists this clone with a count of one. The V and J genes are TRBV9 and TRBJ1-5; a possible D gene is TRBD1 (6 bases). Germline values: CDR1 SGDLS, CDR2 YYNGEE. V was cut by 0 bases and J by 0 bases, with 22 bases left in between. The CDR3 runs 20 residues. CDR3 nucleotides: TGTGCCAGCAGCGTAGGCCCTTCCCGACAGGACCGCTATAGCAATCAGCCCCAGCATTTT. Encoded protein: CASSVGPSRQDRYSNQPQHF.

This chain uses TRBV15 with TRBJ1-2, with D maybe TRBD1 (5 bases). The CDR3 covers 15 residues. V was shortened by 1 base and J by 2 bases, with 11 bases between the two germline ends. In germline, CDR1 is LNHNV, CDR2 YYDKDF (reference sequence). The CDR3 sequence: CATSRGPGDNYGYTF. The CDR3 DNA reads as TGTGCCACCAGCAGAGGTCCGGGGGACAACTATGGCTACACCTTC.

This clone was recorded a few times. This sequence joins TRBV27 and TRBJ1-1; D is unclear. CDR3 length equals 13 residues. Trimming took off 6 bases at V and 5 bases at J, with 13 bases between the two ends. Germline lookup yields CDR1 MNHEY and CDR2 SMNVEV (reference sequence). The CDR3: CASRDPGRTEAFF. The CDR3 nucleotides read TGTGCCAGCAGAGACCCCGGGAGGACTGAAGCTTTCTTT.

This rearrangement joins TRBV9 to TRBJ1-1, with D tentatively TRBD1 (5 bases). V was clipped by 0 bases and J by 3 bases, with 9 bases between them. The germline CDR1 and CDR2 sequences are SGDLS and YYNGEE. This CDR3 is built from 14 residues. This CDR3 reads CASSVAWGDTEAFF. CDR3 nucleotides: TGTGCCAGCAGCGTAGCTTGGGGCGACACTGAAGCTTTCTTT.

J is TRBJ1-1 and V is TRBV9; unclear D gene. This CDR3 has 14 amino acids. The V gene lost 3 bases and the J gene lost 3 bases, with 12 bases spanning the gap. CDR1 and CDR2 (germline): SGDLS, YYNGEE. CDR3 protein: CASSANSGDTEAFF. As DNA, the CDR3 is TGTGCCAGCAGCGCAAACAGTGGTGACACTGAAGCTTTCTTT. The full variable domain, completed using reference TRBV9 and TRBJ1-1, is DSGVTQTPKHLITATGQRVTLRCSPRSGDLSVYWYQQSLDQGLQFLIQYYNGEERAKGNILERFSAQQFPDLHSELNLSSLELGDSALYFCASSANSGDTEAFFGQGTRLTVV.

The V gene is TRBV10-3, the J gene TRBJ1-5, with 7 positions matching TRBD1. The CDR3 has 16 amino acids. From germline, CDR1 is ENHRY and CDR2 SYGVKD. V shed 0 bases, J shed 0 bases, and the junction held 2 bases outside the gene matches. As DNA, the CDR3 is TGTGCCATCAGTGAGTCCAGGGGGATTAGCAATCAGCCCCAGCATTTT. Translating it yields CAISESRGISNQPQHF.

V is TRBV7-2 and J is TRBJ1-2, with unresolved D. CDR1 is SGHTA, CDR2 FQGNSA, per germline. Trimming took off 5 bases at V and 0 bases at J, with 13 bases between the two ends. The CDR3 loop spans 15 amino acids. CDR3 nucleotides: TGTGCCAGCAGCATTGCGACACCGACTAACTATGGCTACACCTTC. It encodes CASSIATPTNYGYTF.

This clone was observed a handful of times. The chain combines TRBV6-2 or TRBV6-3 with TRBJ1-4, with 7 nucleotides matching TRBD1. The CDR3 is made up of 16 amino acids. Unmatched junction bases numbered 6, after V lost 5 bases and J lost 0 bases. Germline V lookup: CDR1 MNHEY, CDR2 SVGEGT. The CDR3 loop is CASSRDRLSTNEKLFF. The DNA for the CDR3 is TGTGCCAGCAGTCGGGACAGATTATCAACTAATGAAAAACTGTTTTTT.

The rearrangement joins TRBV2 to TRBJ2-1; a possible D gene is TRBD2 (5 bases). The CDR3 has 18 amino acids. The germline V gene has CDR1 SNHLY and CDR2 FYNNEI. V was cut by 3 bases and J by 3 bases, with 21 bases left in between. CDR3 amino acids: CASSEWLAFPSIYNEQFF. CDR3 nucleotides: TGTGCCAGCAGTGAGTGGCTAGCCTTCCCTTCTATCTACAATGAGCAGTTCTTC.

The CDR3 loop is CSVLTQGNYGYTF. CDR3 sequence (DNA): TGCAGCGTTCTAACACAGGGGAACTATGGCTACACCTTC. The chain carries TRBV29-1 and TRBJ1-2; the match to TRBD1 covers 7 bases. The CDR3 contains 13 residues. Trimming removed 5 bases from V and 2 bases from J; junction bases left unmatched: 5. CDR1 is SQVTM and CDR2 is ANQGSEA in the germline V gene.

The CDR3 spells CASSNYRGQNTEAFF. The CDR3 DNA follows: TGTGCCAGCAGCAATTACAGGGGCCAGAACACTGAAGCTTTCTTT. The chain uses TRBV13 and TRBJ1-1; 7 bases are shared with TRBD1. CDR3 length: 15 residues. Germline V gene lookup returns CDR1 PRHDT and CDR2 FYEKMQ (reference sequence). Trimming at V came to 5 bases and at J to 1 base, leaving 7 bases not matched to a gene.

This clone was detected only a few times. The chain has TRBV7-2 and TRBJ2-1; 9 bases fit TRBD1. Trimming at V came to 1 base and at J to 4 bases, leaving 8 bases not matched to a gene. CDR1 and CDR2 (germline): SGHTA, FQGNSA. This CDR3 comprises 17 residues. The CDR3 protein is CASSLVRLGQGYNEQFF. CDR3 bases: TGTGCCAGCAGCTTAGTGCGTTTGGGACAGGGTTACAATGAGCAGTTCTTC.

The chain is built from TRBV7-9 and TRBJ1-1, with 7 positions matching TRBD1. Germline loops: CDR1 SEHNR, CDR2 FQNEAQ (reference sequence). This CDR3 spans 15 amino acids. V dropped 5 bases and J dropped 5; count of bases not matched to a gene: 11. DNA for the CDR3: TGTGCCAGCAGCCAGCGACAGGGCGGGAGGACTGAAGCTTTCTTT. Its translation: CASSQRQGGRTEAFF.

The chain combines TRBV5-4 with TRBJ2-2; tentative D call: TRBD1 (6 bases). V dropped 2 bases and J dropped 6 bases, with 11 bases sitting between them. The germline CDR1 and CDR2 sequences are SGHNT and YYREEE (reference sequence). The CDR3 length is 14 residues. The DNA of the CDR3 is TGTGCCAGCAGCTTCCCTACAGGGTCCGGGGAGCTGTTTTTT. The encoded protein is CASSFPTGSGELFF.

This clone has only a few counts. CDR3 bases: TGTGCCAGCAGCTTATCTCGGAGACAGGGGGCAACCGGAAACACCATATATTTT. It encodes CASSLSRRQGATGNTIYF. V gene TRBV7-8 combines with J gene TRBJ1-3; 10 bases match TRBD1. Germline V gene sequence: CDR1 SGHVS, CDR2 FQNEAQ. With V trimmed by 2 bases and J by 4 bases, 11 bases remained unmatched. This CDR3 contains 18 residues.